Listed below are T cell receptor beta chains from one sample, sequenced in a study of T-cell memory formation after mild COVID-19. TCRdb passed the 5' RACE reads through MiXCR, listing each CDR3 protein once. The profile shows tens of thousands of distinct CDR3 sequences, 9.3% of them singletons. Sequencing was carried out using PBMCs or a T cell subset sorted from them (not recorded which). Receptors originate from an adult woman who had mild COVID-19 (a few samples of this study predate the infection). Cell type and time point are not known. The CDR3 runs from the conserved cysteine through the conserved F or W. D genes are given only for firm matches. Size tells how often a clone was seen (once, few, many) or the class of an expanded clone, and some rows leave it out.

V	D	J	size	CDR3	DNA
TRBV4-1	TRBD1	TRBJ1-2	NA	CASSQDHDRGYGYTF	TGCGCCAGCAGCCAAGATCATGACAGGGGATATGGCTACACCTTC
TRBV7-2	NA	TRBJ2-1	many	CASSTTSSAPSGQFF	TGTGCCAGCAGCACGACTAGTTCCGCCCCATCTGGGCAGTTCTTC
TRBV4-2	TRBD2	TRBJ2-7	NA	CASSQEFGAGNYEQYF	TGTGCCAGCAGCCAAGAATTTGGAGCGGGAAACTACGAGCAGTACTTC
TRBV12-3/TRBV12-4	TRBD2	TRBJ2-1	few	CASSPPGLAGNEQFF	TGTGCCAGCAGCCCTCCGGGACTAGCCGGTAATGAGCAGTTCTTC
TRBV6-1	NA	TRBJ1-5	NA	CASTLSREQPQHF	TGTGCCAGCACCCTAAGTAGGGAACAGCCCCAGCATTTT
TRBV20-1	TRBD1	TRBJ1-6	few	CSAPKIRQGLTSYNSPLHF	TGCAGTGCTCCCAAAATTCGACAGGGCCTCACCTCCTATAATTCACCCCTCCACTTT
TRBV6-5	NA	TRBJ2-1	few	CASNDWGNEQFF	TGTGCCAGCAACGACTGGGGGAATGAGCAGTTCTTC
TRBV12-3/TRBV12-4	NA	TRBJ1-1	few	CASSPMNTEAFF	TGTGCCAGCAGTCCAATGAACACTGAAGCTTTCTTT
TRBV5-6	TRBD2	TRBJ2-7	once	CASSLAGRGAYEQYF	TGTGCCAGCAGCTTGGCGGGGCGGGGGGCCTACGAGCAGTACTTC
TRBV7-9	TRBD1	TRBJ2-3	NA	CASSWTGGSSTDTQYF	TGTGCCAGCAGCTGGACAGGGGGTTCTAGCACAGATACGCAGTATTTT
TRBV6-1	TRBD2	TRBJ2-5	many	CASMLSGGSQETQYF	TGTGCCAGCATGTTGAGCGGGGGGAGTCAAGAGACCCAGTACTTC
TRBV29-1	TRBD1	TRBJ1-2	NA	CSVGRTGATRGYTF	TGCAGCGTTGGAAGGACAGGGGCTACTCGGGGCTACACCTTC
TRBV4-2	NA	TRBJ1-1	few	CASSQGRAGTEAFF	TGTGCCAGCAGCCAAGGTCGTGCGGGGACTGAAGCTTTCTTT
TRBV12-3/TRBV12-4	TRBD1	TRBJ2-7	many	CASSTGVVAYEQYF	TGTGCCAGCAGTACAGGGGTAGTGGCCTACGAGCAGTACTTC
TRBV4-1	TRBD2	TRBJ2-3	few	CASSPGTSGGRLRTDTQYF	TGCGCCAGCAGCCCAGGGACTAGCGGGGGCCGTCTCCGGACAGATACGCAGTATTTT
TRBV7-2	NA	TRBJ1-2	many	CASSVAPGPNYGYTF	TGTGCCAGCAGCGTAGCCCCGGGTCCTAACTATGGCTACACCTTC
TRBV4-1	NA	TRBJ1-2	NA	CASSQVWERINYGYTF	TGCGCCAGCAGCCAAGTATGGGAACGGATTAACTATGGCTACACCTTC
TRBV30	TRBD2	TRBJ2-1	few	CAWSRTSGINEQFF	TGTGCCTGGAGCCGGACTAGCGGGATAAATGAGCAGTTCTTC
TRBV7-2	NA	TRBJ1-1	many	CASSLAPTGNTEAFF	TGTGCCAGCAGCTTAGCCCCAACAGGGAACACTGAAGCTTTCTTT
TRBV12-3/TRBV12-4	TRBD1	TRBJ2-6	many	CASSLAWTGVAGANVLTF	TGTGCCAGCAGTTTAGCGTGGACAGGGGTAGCTGGGGCCAACGTCCTGACTTTC